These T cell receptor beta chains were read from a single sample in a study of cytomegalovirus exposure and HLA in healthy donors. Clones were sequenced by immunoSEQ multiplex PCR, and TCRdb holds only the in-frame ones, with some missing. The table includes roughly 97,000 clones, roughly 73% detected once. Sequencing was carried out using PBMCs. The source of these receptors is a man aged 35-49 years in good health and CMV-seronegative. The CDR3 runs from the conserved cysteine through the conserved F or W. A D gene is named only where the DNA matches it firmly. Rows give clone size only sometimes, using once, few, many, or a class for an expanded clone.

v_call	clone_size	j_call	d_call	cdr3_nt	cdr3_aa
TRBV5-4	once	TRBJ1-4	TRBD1	TGTGCCAGCAGCCGCGCCGGACAGGGCACTAATGAAAAACTGTTTTTT	CASSRAGQGTNEKLFF
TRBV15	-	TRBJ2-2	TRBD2	TGTGCCACCTCGGGAGGGACACTTTACACCGGGGAGCTGTTTTTT	CATSGGTLYTGELFF
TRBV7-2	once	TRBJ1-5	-	TGTGCCAGCAGCTCCCTCCCCCAGACGGACGGGGGCAATCAGCCCCAGCATTTT	CASSSLPQTDGGNQPQHF
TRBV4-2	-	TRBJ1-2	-	TGTGCCAGCAGCCAAGAACAGGGCTCCTATGGCTACACCTTC	CASSQEQGSYGYTF
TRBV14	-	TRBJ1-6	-	TGTGCCAGCAGCCAAGAAAGAGGGCTCCGCAACCATAATTCACCCCTCCACTTT	CASSQERGLRNHNSPLHF
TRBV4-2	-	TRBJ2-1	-	TGTGCCAGCAGCCAAGATCATGGCGCAGGGTCCTACAATGAGCAGTTCTTC	CASSQDHGAGSYNEQFF
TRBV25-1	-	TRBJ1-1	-	TGTCCTGCAGACGGGACAAAAGCTTTCTTT	CPADGTKAFF
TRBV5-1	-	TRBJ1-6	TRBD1	TGCGCCAGCAGCTTGCGGAACCCAATGGGACAGGGGGTTCCCCTCCACTTT	CASSLRNPMGQGVPLHF
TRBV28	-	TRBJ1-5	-	TGTGCCAGCAGTTTAAGGGAACGACGGGGGTTTTATAGCAATCAGCCCCAGCATTTT	CASSLRERRGFYSNQPQHF
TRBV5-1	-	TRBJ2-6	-	TGCGCCAGCACTCAGGGTGCTGGGGCCAACGTCCTGACTTTC	CASTQGAGANVLTF
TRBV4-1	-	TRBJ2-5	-	TGCGCCAGCAGCCAAGGAACGGGCCAAGAGACCCAGTACTTC	CASSQGTGQETQYF
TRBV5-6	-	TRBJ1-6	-	TGTGCCAGCAGTTACAACTCACCCCTCCACTTT	CASSYNSPLHF
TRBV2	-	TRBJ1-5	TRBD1	TGTGCCAGCAGTCCCGAACAGGGGCACAATCAGCCCCAGCATTTT	CASSPEQGHNQPQHF
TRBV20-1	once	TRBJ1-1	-	TGCAGTGCTTCTACGCGGGTTGAAGCTTTCTTT	CSASTRVEAFF
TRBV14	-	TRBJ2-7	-	TGTGCCAGCAGCCGCAGGGTGGTGAACGAGCAGTACTTC	CASSRRVVNEQYF
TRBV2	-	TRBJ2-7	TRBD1	TGTGCCAGCAGTACTTCAGGGGGTTGGAACGAGCAGTACTTC	CASSTSGGWNEQYF
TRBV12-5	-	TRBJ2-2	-	TGTGCTAGTGGTTCTAGACGAACGAACACCGGGGAGCTGTTTTTT	CASGSRRTNTGELFF
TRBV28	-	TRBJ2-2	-	TGTGCCAGCAGTTTTCTGACAGGGGAGCTGTTTTTT	CASSFLTGELFF
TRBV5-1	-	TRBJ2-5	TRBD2	TGCGCCAGCAGCTTGGGCGGGGGGGAGACCCAGTACTTC	CASSLGGGETQYF
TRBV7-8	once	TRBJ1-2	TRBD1	TGTGCCAGCAGCTTACGGGACAGGGGAGGCTACACCTTC	CASSLRDRGGYTF
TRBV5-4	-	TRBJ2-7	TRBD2	TGTGCCGCGGGGGGACCCTACGAGCAGTACTTC	CAAGGPYEQYF
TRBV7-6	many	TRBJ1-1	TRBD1	TGTGCCAGCAGCTTAGACGGGACAGGACTCACTGAAGCTTTCTTT	CASSLDGTGLTEAFF
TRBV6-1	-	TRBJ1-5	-	TGTGCCAGCAGTGGGGGGGTCGCTCAGCCCCAGCATTTT	CASSGGVAQPQHF
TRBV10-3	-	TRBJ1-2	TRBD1	TGTGCCACCCGGGACAGGGATAACTATGGCTACACCTTC	CATRDRDNYGYTF
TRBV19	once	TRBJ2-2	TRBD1	TGTGCCAGCCAACCGGGACAGGGAGGTACCGGGGAGCTGTTTTTT	CASQPGQGGTGELFF
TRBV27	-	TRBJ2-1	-	TGTGCCAGCAGTTTATCCGAGAGGGGGAGCTCCTACAATGAGCAGTTCTTC	CASSLSERGSSYNEQFF
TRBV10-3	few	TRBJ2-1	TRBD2	TGTGCCATCAGTGAGTCAACTAGCGGGGGCAATGAGCAGTTCTTC	CAISESTSGGNEQFF
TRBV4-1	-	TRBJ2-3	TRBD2	TGCGCCAGCAGCCGCTGGGCGGGGGGTGCAGATACGCAGTATTTT	CASSRWAGGADTQYF
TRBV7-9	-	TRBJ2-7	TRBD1	TGTGCCAGCAGCCCGGGACAGGGGTCCCTCTACGAGCAGTACTTC	CASSPGQGSLYEQYF
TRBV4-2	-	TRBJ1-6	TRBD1	TGTGCCAGCAGCCCGGGACAGCTTAATTCACCCCTCCACTTT	CASSPGQLNSPLHF